This record concerns one T cell receptor beta chain sequence. No cognate antigen has been identified for it. Per-nucleotide qualities are absent, and no much larger clonotype sits a single base away. Via the germline V gene, CDR1 is SGDLS and CDR2 YYNGEE. Measured from the cysteine to the phenylalanine, the CDR3 is 13 residues long. The only DNA kept is the CDR3, 39 bases in frame from the first base. V is shortened by 0 bases, J by 3 bases, and the region joining them spans 7 bases. The sample belongs to a study of OX40 agonist ivuxolimab in advanced cancers. Study-wide context: Ivuxolimab was an agonistic, fully human IgG2 monoclonal antibody directed against OX40 (CD134), a costimulatory receptor. Intravenous ivuxolimab was administered to patients every 2 weeks at six dose levels: 0.01, 0.1, 0.3, 1.5, 3 and 10 mg/kg. Among the roughly 50 dose-escalation patients, some 20 had hepatocellular carcinoma, approximately 15 melanoma, 9 renal cell carcinoma and 9 head and neck cancer. In the dose-escalation cohort, nearly 85% of patients were male, and the mean age was around 60 years with a range of roughly 20 to 80. Patients were allowed to have had prior anti-PD-1, anti-PD-L1 or anti-CTLA-4 therapy, and 40% of the dose-escalation patients had previously received checkpoint inhibitors. Three dose-escalation patients achieved partial responses, one with hepatocellular carcinoma and two with cutaneous melanoma. Peripheral TCRbeta sequencing aimed to test whether ivuxolimab altered TCR sequence diversity and caused clonal T-cell expansion. The paper reports the monotherapy dose-escalation portion (N ≈ 52 patients) of the phase I ivuxolimab trial. The investigation overall reported the following: After ivuxolimab, expanded clones were on average more numerous among CD8+ T cells than among CD4+ T cells. The antigen specificity of the clonally expanded peripheral T cells was not determined. In the 0.1-3.0 mg/kg groups, partial responders were among the patients with the lowest normalized peripheral clonal expansion, particularly in CD8+ T cells. At doses from 0.1 to 3.0 mg/kg, clonal expansion was seen in both CD4+ and CD8+ blood T cells between baseline and week 6. Low levels of normalized T-cell clonal expansion were also seen in some patients who did not respond.

The trial excluded patients who had a history of autoimmune disease or were on systemic immunosuppression. Peripheral blood for TCR sequencing was collected from all dose cohorts at baseline, on cycle 4 day 1, and on cycle 7 day 1. Samples were obtained from an open-label, multicenter, first-in-human phase I dose-escalation trial of ivuxolimab. Adults with locally advanced or metastatic melanoma, renal cell carcinoma, hepatocellular carcinoma or head and neck squamous cell carcinoma were enrolled in the trial. Before TCR sequencing, CD4+ T cells and CD8+ T cells from peripheral blood were sorted into separate populations. For sequencing of the TCRbeta CDR3 region, genomic DNA was extracted from the sorted cells. The immunoSEQ Assay was used for sequencing of TCRbeta CDR3 regions. TCRdb mirrors the immuneACCESS table, restricted to in-frame sequences. Some clones are absent from its copies; in checked studies, under half trace to an unresolved V gene, and the reason for the others is unknown. The sample profile shows approximately 84,000 clones; 94% of them were found once. Of the sample, 2% to 3% falls within the top ten clones.

The sequence is built from TRBV9 and TRBJ2-7; TRBD1 is a possible D gene, resting on 6 matching bases. The receptor's source is an adult with an advanced solid tumor such as melanoma, head and neck, liver or kidney cancer. The sample in question was CD4+ or CD8+ T cells sorted from blood, obtained in a trial of the OX40 agonist ivuxolimab. The CDR3 sequence is CASSVEDSYEQYF. The sequenced DNA: TGTGCCAGCAGCGTAGAGGACAGCTACGAGCAGTACTTC.